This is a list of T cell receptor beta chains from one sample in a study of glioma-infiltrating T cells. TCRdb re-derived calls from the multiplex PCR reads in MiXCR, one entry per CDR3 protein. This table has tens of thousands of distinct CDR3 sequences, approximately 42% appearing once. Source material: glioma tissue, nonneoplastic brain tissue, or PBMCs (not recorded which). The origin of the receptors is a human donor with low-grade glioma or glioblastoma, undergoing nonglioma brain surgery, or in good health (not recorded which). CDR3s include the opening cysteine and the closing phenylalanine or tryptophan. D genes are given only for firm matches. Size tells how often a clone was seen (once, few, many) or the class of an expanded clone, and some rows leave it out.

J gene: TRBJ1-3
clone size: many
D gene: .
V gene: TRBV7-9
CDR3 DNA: TGTGCCAGCAGCTTAGCAGGAAACACCATATATTTT
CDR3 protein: CASSLAGNTIYF

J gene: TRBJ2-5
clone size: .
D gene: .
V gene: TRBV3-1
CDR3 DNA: TGTGCCAGCAGCCAAGAAGGTCCTGTCGGGGGCACACAAGAGACCCAGTACTTC
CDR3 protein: CASSQEGPVGGTQETQYF

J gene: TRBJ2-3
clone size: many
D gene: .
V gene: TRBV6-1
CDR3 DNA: TGTGCCAGCAGTGAAGCTTGGGGGCCTTTAAGCACAGATACGCAGTATTTT
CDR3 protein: CASSEAWGPLSTDTQYF

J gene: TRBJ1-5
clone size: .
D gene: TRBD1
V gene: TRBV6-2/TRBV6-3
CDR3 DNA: TGTGCCAGCAGTCGGGGACAGGAGGCAAATCAGCCCCAGCATTTT
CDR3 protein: CASSRGQEANQPQHF

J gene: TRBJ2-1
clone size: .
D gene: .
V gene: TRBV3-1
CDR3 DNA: TGTGCCAGCAGCCAAGATCCGCGCCGGACAGACAATGAGCAGTTCTTC
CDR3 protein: CASSQDPRRTDNEQFF

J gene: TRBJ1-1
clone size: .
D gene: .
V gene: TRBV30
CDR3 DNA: TGTGCCCGTCAAACCCACCCCGGGGGTGAAGCTTTCTTT
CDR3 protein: CARQTHPGGEAFF

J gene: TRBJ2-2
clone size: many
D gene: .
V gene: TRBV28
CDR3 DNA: TGTGCCAGCAGTCTAGGGATTGGCATCGCGAACACCGGGGAGCTGTTTTTT
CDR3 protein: CASSLGIGIANTGELFF

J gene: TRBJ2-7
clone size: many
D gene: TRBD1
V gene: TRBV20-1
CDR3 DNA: TGCAGTGCTAGACTTCAGACAGGGACCACCTACGAGCAGTACTTC
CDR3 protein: CSARLQTGTTYEQYF

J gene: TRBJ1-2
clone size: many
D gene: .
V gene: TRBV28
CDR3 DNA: TGTGCCAGCAGTTTAATCGCCGGGTCGGGAGGCTACACCTTC
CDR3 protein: CASSLIAGSGGYTF

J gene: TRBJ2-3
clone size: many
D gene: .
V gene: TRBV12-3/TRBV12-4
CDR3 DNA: TGTGCCAGCAGACTATCGGGGGCGACAGATACGCAGTATTTT
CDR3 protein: CASRLSGATDTQYF

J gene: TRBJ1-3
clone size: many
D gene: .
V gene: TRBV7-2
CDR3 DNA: TGTGCCAGCAGCTTAATCGTCCGGGTGAGGGGAAACACCATATATTTT
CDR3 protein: CASSLIVRVRGNTIYF

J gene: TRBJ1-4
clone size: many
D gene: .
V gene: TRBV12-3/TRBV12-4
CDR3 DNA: TGTGCCAGCAGCCTCACAGGGAAGAAACTGTTTTTT
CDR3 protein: CASSLTGKKLFF

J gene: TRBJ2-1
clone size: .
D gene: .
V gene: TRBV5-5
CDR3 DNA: TGTGCCAGCAGCCGAGAAGAAAAGACCTACAATGAGCAGTTCTTC
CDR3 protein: CASSREEKTYNEQFF

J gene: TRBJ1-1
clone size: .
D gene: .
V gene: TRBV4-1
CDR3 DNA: TGCGCCAGCGGCCGGTCGATCGAGACCATCATGAACACTGAAGCTTCCTTT
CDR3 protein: CASGRSIETIMNTEASF

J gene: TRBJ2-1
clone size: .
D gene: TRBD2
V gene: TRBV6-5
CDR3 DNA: TGTGCCAGCAGCCTCAGGCCTAGCGGGATCCTTGACAATGAGCAGTTCTTC
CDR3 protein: CASSLRPSGILDNEQFF

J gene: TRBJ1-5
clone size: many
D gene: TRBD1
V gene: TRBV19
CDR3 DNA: TGTGCCAGTAGTAAACCGGGACAGGGTAATCAGCCCCAGCATTTT
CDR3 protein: CASSKPGQGNQPQHF

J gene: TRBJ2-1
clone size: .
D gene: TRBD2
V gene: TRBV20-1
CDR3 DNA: TGCAGTGCTGGAGGGACTAGCCAAGAGGGAGGATACAATGAGCAGTTCTTC
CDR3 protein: CSAGGTSQEGGYNEQFF